This T cell receptor beta chain is from a study of blood T cells in healthy people across ages. Staff drew ten milliliters of peripheral blood from each donor. Whenever a sample was processed, at least 6.5 million PBMCs were isolated. Total RNA, at least 6 micrograms per sample, came from PBMCs. With a J-beta primer mix and a sample-barcoded 5' primer, a second PCR ran about 7 to 12 cycles. Sequencing recovered at least 2.5 million CDR3-containing paired-end reads from each sample. A single record per CDR3 protein comes from TCRdb applying MiXCR to the 5' RACE reads. The sample has over 1,500,000 distinct CDR3 sequences, approximately 50% seen once. Trimming removed 9 bases at V and 0 bases at J, with 11 bases between. The CDR3 has 13 residues. Germline loops: CDR1 SNHLY, CDR2 FYNNEI.

The sequenced sample was blood. V is TRBV2 and J is TRBJ1-2; tentatively, D is TRBD1 (5 bases). This receptor was identified in a woman aged 40 to 49 in good health. CDR3 region: CARFRETNYGYTF. The CDR3 region has the DNA TGTGCCAGGTTCAGGGAGACTAACTATGGCTACACCTTC.